This T cell receptor beta chain stems from a study of CD8 T cells in Susac syndrome. Patients with Susac syndrome met the recently defined diagnostic criteria for definite or probable disease. TEMRA cells were FACS-enriched, and CD8+ and CD4+ T cells were isolated negatively. Random hexamers were used to reverse transcribe an amount of about 0.45 to 1 ug RNA. One entry per CDR3 protein, called by TCRdb with MiXCR from the immunoSEQ multiplex PCR reads. The table has roughly 190,000 distinct CDR3 sequences, approximately 94% seen once. Turning to this clonotype: The antigen is not known.

Study results and limitations: Susac syndrome CD4+ T cell repertoires showed no clonal expansion.

The sequence was collected from a human donor with Susac syndrome. What was sequenced was CD4+ T cells from PBMCs.

CDR3 amino acids: CASSQDGGRGGGNTIYF. CDR3 nucleotides: TGCGCCAGCAGCCAAGATGGGGGCAGGGGAGGTGGAAACACCATATATTTT. The chain uses TRBV4-3 and TRBJ1-3; D is possibly TRBD1 (6 bases). The CDR3 sequence is 17 residues long. V was trimmed by 0 bases and J by 3 bases, leaving 15 bases between them. Germline-derived CDR1 and CDR2 are LGHNA and YSLEER.